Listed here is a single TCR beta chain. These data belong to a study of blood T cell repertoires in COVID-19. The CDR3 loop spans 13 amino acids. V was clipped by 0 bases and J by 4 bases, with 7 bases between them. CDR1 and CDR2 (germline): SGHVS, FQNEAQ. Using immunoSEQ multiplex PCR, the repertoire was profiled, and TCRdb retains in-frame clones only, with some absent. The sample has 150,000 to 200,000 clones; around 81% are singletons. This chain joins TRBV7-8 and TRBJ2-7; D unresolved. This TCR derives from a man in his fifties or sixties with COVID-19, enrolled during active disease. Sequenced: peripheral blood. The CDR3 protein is CASSLARKYEQYF. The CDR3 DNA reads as TGTGCCAGCAGCTTAGCGCGAAAGTACGAGCAGTACTTC.